This T cell receptor beta chain was sequenced for a study of blood T cell repertoires in COVID-19. After removal of 0 bases from V and 0 bases from J, the junction contained 6 bases not matched to a gene. The CDR3 loop spans 17 amino acids. Germline assignment: CDR1 MGHRA and CDR2 YSYEKL. Sequenced by immunoSEQ multiplex PCR; TCRdb stores in-frame clones only, minus some. The sample lists hundreds of thousands of clones, 88% seen once, with just under 6.5% in the top ten. The TCR sequence derives from a woman aged 25 to 45 with COVID-19, enrolled during active disease. This chain connects TRBV4-1 to TRBJ1-1; 8 nucleotides align to TRBD1. Material for sequencing was peripheral blood. The DNA of the CDR3 is TGCGCCAGCAGCCAAGATAGGACAGGGACAATGAACACTGAAGCTTTCTTT. It specifies CASSQDRTGTMNTEAFF.